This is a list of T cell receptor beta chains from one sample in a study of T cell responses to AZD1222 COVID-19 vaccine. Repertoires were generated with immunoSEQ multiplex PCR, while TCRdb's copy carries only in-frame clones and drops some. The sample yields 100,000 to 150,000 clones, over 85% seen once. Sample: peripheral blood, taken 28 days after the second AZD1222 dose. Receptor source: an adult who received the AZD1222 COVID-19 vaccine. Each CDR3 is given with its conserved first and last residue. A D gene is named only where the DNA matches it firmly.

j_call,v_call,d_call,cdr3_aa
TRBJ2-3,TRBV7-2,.,CASSPFRSTDTQYF
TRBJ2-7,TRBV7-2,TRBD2,CASSLGTSPSEQYF
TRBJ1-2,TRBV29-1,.,CSVVVRYSWGYTF
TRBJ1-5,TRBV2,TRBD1,CASTGRTGSNQPQHF
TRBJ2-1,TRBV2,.,CASSPAGSSYNEQFF
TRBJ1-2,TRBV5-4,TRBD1,CASREDGQADYGYTF
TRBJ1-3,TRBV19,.,CASMRGGSSGNTIYF
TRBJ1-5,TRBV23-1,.,CASRPEGEQGLQPQHF
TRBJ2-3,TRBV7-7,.,CASSQTGTGGTDTQYF
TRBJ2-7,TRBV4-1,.,CASSQGLRGDASYEQYF
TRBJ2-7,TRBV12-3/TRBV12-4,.,CASSSRLDGEQYF
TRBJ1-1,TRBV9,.,CASSGRDVPNTEAFF
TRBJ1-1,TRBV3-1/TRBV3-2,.,CASSHLGGTEAFF
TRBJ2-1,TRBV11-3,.,CASSLGGEGRRAYNEQFF
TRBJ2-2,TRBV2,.,CASSTNTGELFF
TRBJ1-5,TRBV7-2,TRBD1,CASSLGVGGHESNQPQHF
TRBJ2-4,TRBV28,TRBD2,CASSLFGLADNQYF
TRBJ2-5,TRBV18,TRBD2,CASSPPVVAGTETQYF
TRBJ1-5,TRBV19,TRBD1,CASSNSGTGNQPQHF
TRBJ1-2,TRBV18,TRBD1,CASSPSGQGEFGYTF
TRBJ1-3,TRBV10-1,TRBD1,CASYPRKGQGANSGNTIYF
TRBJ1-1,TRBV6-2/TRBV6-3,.,CASSYDGTEAFF